The next 27 T cell receptor beta chains were all read from a single sample in a study of blood T cell repertoires in COVID-19. The repertoire was sequenced with immunoSEQ multiplex PCR; TCRdb's copy has only in-frame clones and lacks some. This table holds approximately 210,000 clones, under 90% found once. The sample consisted of peripheral blood. These receptors came from a middle-aged man with COVID-19, enrolled during active disease.

In nucleotides, the CDR3 is TGTGCCAGCAGGTCCCCGGGACAGGGGTTTATGAACACAGATACGCAGTATTTT. It yields the protein CASRSPGQGFMNTDTQYF. J is TRBJ2-3 and V is TRBV5-4, with 10 bases that match TRBD1. The germline V gene has CDR1 SGHNT and CDR2 YYREEE (reference sequence). Losses at the gene ends were 5 bases for V and 2 bases for J; bases not matched to a gene: 14. CDR3 length: 18 residues.

The V and J genes are TRBV14 and TRBJ1-6, with D possibly TRBD1 on 5 matching bases. CDR3 length: 18 amino acids. V was cut by 0 bases and J by 2 bases, with 14 bases left in between. CDR1 is SGHDN and CDR2 is FVKESK in the germline V gene. In nucleotides, the CDR3 is TGTGCCAGCAGCCAAGATCTAGGGACTGGCACCTATAATTCACCCCTCCACTTT. Residues: CASSQDLGTGTYNSPLHF. Full variable domain (remainder filled in from reference TRBV14 and TRBJ1-6): EAGVTQFPSHSVIEKGQTVTLRCDPISGHDNLYWYRRVMGKEIKFLLHFVKESKQDESGMPNNRFLAERTGGTYSTLKVQPAELEDSGVYFCASSQDLGTGTYNSPLHFGNGTRLTVT.

This clone occurred a few times. The chain carries TRBV19 and TRBJ1-2; D ambiguous. Germline values: CDR1 LNHDA, CDR2 SQIVND (reference sequence). This CDR3 spans 15 amino acids. The ends were cut back, 2 bases at V and 0 bases at J, with 10 bases in the middle. The CDR3 region is CASSIPGIPNYGYTF. The CDR3 coding sequence is TGTGCCAGTAGTATACCGGGGATACCTAACTATGGCTACACCTTC.

The chain is built from TRBV10-3 and TRBJ2-7; 7 positions match TRBD2. This CDR3 has 15 residues. The germline gives CDR1 ENHRY, CDR2 SYGVKD. Trimming removed 7 bases from V and 2 bases from J; junction bases left unmatched: 11. The CDR3 DNA reads TGTGCCATCACCCAAGAGCGGGGAGGTCCCTACGAGCAGTACTTC. It specifies CAITQERGGPYEQYF.

For the CDR3, the DNA is TGTGCCAGCAGTTCATCCCTAAGCGCGGGACGGTCAGATACGCAGTATTTT. Protein: CASSSSLSAGRSDTQYF. The chain carries TRBV27 and TRBJ2-3; tentatively, D is TRBD2 (6 bases). CDR1 and CDR2 from the germline V gene are MNHEY and SMNVEV (reference sequence). Trimming cost V 4 bases and J 4 bases, with 21 bases left between them. CDR3 length: 17 amino acids.

This clone was observed a single time. This chain joins TRBV18 and TRBJ2-4, with D possibly being TRBD1 (6 bases). V dropped 2 bases and J dropped 6 bases, with 14 bases sitting between them. Germline V gene data show CDR1 as KGHSH and CDR2 as LQKENI. The CDR3 has 15 residues. The DNA of the CDR3 is TGTGCCAGCTCACCAGCACAGGGCCTCGGAAACATTCAGTACTTC. Its protein product is CASSPAQGLGNIQYF.

The chain is built from TRBV6-5 and TRBJ2-1; a possible D gene is TRBD1 (6 bases). V was trimmed by 9 bases and J by 2 bases, leaving 17 bases between them. Germline-derived CDR1 and CDR2 are MNHEY and SVGAGI. The CDR3 spans 15 residues. CDR3 region: CASRGSGNPYNEQFF. CDR3 bases: TGTGCCAGTAGGGGGTCGGGGAATCCCTACAATGAGCAGTTCTTC.

The chain links TRBV19 to TRBJ2-5; TRBD1 matches 8 bases. Germline V gene lookup returns CDR1 LNHDA and CDR2 SQIVND (reference sequence). Trimming took 5 bases from V and 2 from J; bases not matched to a gene: 7. The CDR3 is 15 amino acids. The CDR3 protein is CASSSQGAGQETQYF. The CDR3 nucleotides read TGTGCCAGTAGTTCGCAGGGGGCTGGACAAGAGACCCAGTACTTC.

This clone was seen only once. The CDR3: CASSDRTEPYEQYF. The CDR3 DNA reads as TGCGCCAGCAGCGATCGGACAGAACCTTACGAGCAGTACTTC. The V gene is TRBV5-1, the J gene TRBJ2-7; D may be TRBD1 (6 bases). This CDR3 comprises 14 residues. Germline V lookup: CDR1 SGHRS, CDR2 YFSETQ. V was trimmed by 4 bases and J by 4 bases, leaving 15 bases between them. The full variable domain, with the rest looked up from reference TRBV5-1 and TRBJ2-7, is KAGVTQTPRYLIKTRGQQVTLSCSPISGHRSVSWYQQTPGQGLQFLFEYFSETQRNKGNFPGRFSGRQFSNSRSEMNVSTLELGDSALYLCASSDRTEPYEQYFGPGTRLTVT.

The chain is built from TRBV25-1 and TRBJ1-2, with D tentatively TRBD1 (6 bases). Germline-derived CDR1 and CDR2 are MGHDK and SYGVNS. This CDR3 has 14 residues. V was shortened by 4 bases and J by 6 bases, with 15 bases between the two germline ends. CDR3 sequence (DNA): TGTGCCAGCAGTGCGGGGGCGGGAGCGGATGGCTACACCTTC. Translated, it gives CASSAGAGADGYTF.

The chain has TRBV18 and TRBJ2-2, with TRBD1 matching over 10 bases. CDR1 and CDR2 (germline): KGHSH, LQKENI. With 6 bases clipped from V and 5 bases from J, the junction kept 3 bases outside the gene matches. The CDR3 is made up of 14 amino acids. The chain's CDR3 is CASSPGQGTGELFF. The CDR3 DNA follows: TGTGCCAGCTCGCCGGGACAGGGGACCGGGGAGCTGTTTTTT.

The rearrangement uses TRBV4-3 and TRBJ2-1, with 9 bases fitting TRBD2. The CDR3 runs to 14 residues. The germline V gene has CDR1 LGHNA and CDR2 YSLEER. The junction had 2 bases not matched to a gene; V was cut back by 3 bases and J by 5 bases. The CDR3 coding sequence is TGCGCCAGCAGCCAGGGCGGGGGGGACAATGAGCAGTTCTTC. This gives the protein CASSQGGGDNEQFF.

The chain has TRBV2 and TRBJ1-1; TRBD1 matches 9 bases. Losses at the gene ends were 5 bases for V and 8 bases for J; bases not matched to a gene: 6. Germline values: CDR1 SNHLY, CDR2 FYNNEI. There are 13 residues in the CDR3. DNA of the CDR3: TGTGCCAGCAGTAGGGACAGGGCTACCGAAGCTTTCTTT. Its translation is CASSRDRATEAFF.

This rearrangement joins TRBV27 to TRBJ2-2; 7 positions agree with TRBD1. The germline V gene encodes CDR1 MNHEY and CDR2 SMNVEV (reference sequence). The ends lost 0 bases at V and 6 bases at J; junction bases unmatched: 1. This CDR3 spans 14 amino acids. The CDR3 here is CASSLSGGSGELFF. CDR3 bases: TGTGCCAGCAGTTTATCAGGGGGCTCCGGGGAGCTGTTTTTT.

This chain uses TRBV6-6 with TRBJ1-2, with 8 bases aligning to TRBD1. The CDR3 contains 14 residues. The trim removed 6 bases at V and 8 bases at J, leaving 11 bases unmatched. Germline CDR1 reads MNHNY; CDR2 reads SVGAGI (reference sequence). The CDR3 DNA follows: TGTGCCAGCAGCCCTCTCGGGACAGGTGGAGGCTACACCTTC. It encodes CASSPLGTGGGYTF.

The J gene is TRBJ2-7, the V gene TRBV6-5; the D gene is possibly TRBD1 (6 bases). From germline, CDR1 is MNHEY and CDR2 SVGAGI. Between the trimmed V and J ends, which lost 6 bases and 0 bases, there was a span of 12 bases. This CDR3 comprises 14 residues. The CDR3 here is CASSLGTTSYEQYF. In DNA, the CDR3 is TGTGCCAGCAGCCTAGGGACAACCTCCTACGAGCAGTACTTC.

This chain uses TRBV27 with TRBJ2-1; TRBD2 matches 7 bases. The V gene's germline CDR1 is MNHEY and CDR2 SMNVEV (reference sequence). There are 12 residues in the CDR3. V was pared by 5 bases and J by 9 bases, with 4 bases of the junction left unmatched. Here the CDR3 reads CASSRASGEQFF. The CDR3 DNA reads as TGTGCCAGCAGTAGAGCTAGCGGTGAGCAGTTCTTC.

The gene calls are TRBV5-4 and TRBJ1-6, with TRBD1 as a possible D gene (6 bases). Germline CDR1 is SGHNT and CDR2 is YYREEE (reference sequence). Trimming cost V 0 bases and J 6 bases, with 10 bases left between them. The CDR3 runs 15 residues. In DNA form, the CDR3 reads TGTGCCAGCAGCTTGGGGACAGCGATTAATTCACCCCTCCACTTT. This encodes CASSLGTAINSPLHF.

The chain couples TRBV30 to TRBJ1-6, with a weak D call TRBD1 (5 bases). Between the trimmed V and J ends, which lost 0 bases and 13 bases, there was a span of 19 bases. Germline assignment: CDR1 GTSNPN and CDR2 SVGIG (reference sequence). The CDR3 runs to 15 residues. CDR3 sequence (DNA): TGTGCCTGGAGTGTAATTGGAGGGACCCGTGCGCCCCTCCACTTT. Protein product: CAWSVIGGTRAPLHF.

The chain is built from TRBV11-1 and TRBJ2-3; D remains unclear. V gave up 2 bases and J gave up 2 bases, with 8 bases separating them. CDR1 and CDR2 from the germline V gene are SGHAT and FQDESV (reference sequence). The CDR3 sequence is 14 residues long. The CDR3 DNA reads TGTGCCAGCAGCTTATCAGCGAACACAGATACGCAGTATTTT. This gives the protein CASSLSANTDTQYF.

This chain links TRBV10-3 with TRBJ2-1, with 8 bases fitting TRBD2. The CDR3 is 16 residues long. V lost 3 bases and J lost 4; bases outside the gene matches: 8. Germline V gene data show CDR1 as ENHRY and CDR2 as SYGVKD. The CDR3 region has the DNA TGTGCCATCAGTGACCGCACTAGCGGCAGTTACAATGAGCAGTTCTTC. Protein: CAISDRTSGSYNEQFF.

This rearrangement joins TRBV5-1 to TRBJ2-1, with D possibly TRBD2 on 6 matching bases. V lost 3 bases to trimming and J lost 7 bases, with 8 bases between them. Per the germline V gene, CDR1 is SGHRS and CDR2 is YFSETQ. This CDR3 is 12 amino acids long. CDR3 amino acids: CASSWAGNEQFF. The CDR3 coding sequence is TGCGCCAGCAGCTGGGCGGGGAATGAGCAGTTCTTC.

The chain joins TRBV19 to TRBJ1-6, with 9 nucleotides matching TRBD1. The ends lost 7 bases at V and 7 bases at J; junction bases unmatched: 5. Germline CDR1 reads LNHDA; CDR2 reads SQIVND (reference sequence). The CDR3 consists of 14 residues. The CDR3 loop reads CASNVGQGNSPLHF. The CDR3 nucleotides are TGTGCCAGTAATGTTGGACAGGGGAATTCACCCCTCCACTTT.

This rearrangement joins TRBV19 to TRBJ2-1, with 7 nucleotides matching TRBD2. The V gene end was trimmed by 9 bases and the J gene end by 5 bases; junction bases not matched to a gene: 7. There are 13 residues in the CDR3. From germline, CDR1 is LNHDA and CDR2 SQIVND (reference sequence). The CDR3 loop is CASQKRGDNEQFF. CDR3 in DNA: TGTGCCAGCCAGAAGCGGGGAGACAATGAGCAGTTCTTC.

The rearrangement links TRBV5-6 to TRBJ2-7; 7 nucleotides agree with TRBD2. This CDR3 has 16 residues. The V segment lost 5 bases and the J segment 4 bases; nucleotides outside the gene matches: 15. The germline V gene has CDR1 SGHDT and CDR2 YYEEEE. The CDR3 sequence: CASRPGGGLGIYEQYF. CDR3 in DNA: TGTGCCAGCAGACCGGGGGGTGGACTAGGTATTTACGAGCAGTACTTC.

J is TRBJ2-3 and V is TRBV29-1; D ambiguous. The CDR3 is 15 residues long. CDR1 is SQVTM, CDR2 ANQGSEA, per germline. V shed 7 bases and J shed 7 bases, with 24 bases lying between them. The CDR3 nucleotides are TGCAGCGCCGCATTACAGTGGCCCCGTCCCTATACGCAGTATTTT. This codes for CSAALQWPRPYTQYF.

CDR3 sequence: CASSLPGQIYEQYF. In nucleotides, the CDR3 is TGTGCCAGCAGCCTCCCGGGACAAATCTACGAGCAGTACTTC. V usage is TRBV3-1 (or the pseudogene TRBV3-2) and J usage is TRBJ2-7, with a tentative D call TRBD1 (6 bases). V was clipped by 4 bases and J by 3 bases, with 13 bases between them. Germline values: CDR1 LGHDT, CDR2 YNNKEL (reference sequence). The CDR3 runs 14 residues.